These 15 T cell receptor beta chains came from one sample sequenced in a study of blood T cell repertoires in COVID-19. Profiled with immunoSEQ multiplex PCR; TCRdb holds only in-frame clones, not every one. The sample has 150,000 to 200,000 clones; roughly 81% are singletons. Material for sequencing was peripheral blood. These receptors were taken from a woman older than 75 with COVID-19, enrolled during active disease.

This chain joins TRBV9 and TRBJ2-1, with 8 nucleotides matching TRBD1. The CDR3 spans 13 residues. Per the germline V gene, CDR1 is SGDLS and CDR2 is YYNGEE. Trimming at V came to 3 bases and at J to 11 bases, leaving 7 bases not matched to a gene. CDR3 in DNA: TGTGCCAGCAGCGCCCAGACAGGGGACAAGCAGTTCTTC. It codes for CASSAQTGDKQFF. The full variable domain, its missing parts supplied by reference TRBV9 and TRBJ2-1, is DSGVTQTPKHLITATGQRVTLRCSPRSGDLSVYWYQQSLDQGLQFLIQYYNGEERAKGNILERFSAQQFPDLHSELNLSSLELGDSALYFCASSAQTGDKQFFGPGTRLTVL.

The CDR3 loop is CASSRFKIAGGYNEQFF. The CDR3 DNA sequence: TGTGCCAGCAGTCGTTTTAAGATAGCGGGTGGCTACAATGAGCAGTTCTTC. The gene calls are TRBV27 and TRBJ2-1; 7 positions match TRBD2. This CDR3 spans 17 amino acids. The V segment lost 5 bases and the J segment 3 bases; nucleotides outside the gene matches: 13. Looked up from germline, CDR1 is MNHEY and CDR2 is SMNVEV (reference sequence).

The chain has TRBV2 and TRBJ2-1; tentative D call: TRBD2 (6 bases). There are 17 residues in the CDR3. Trimming pared 0 bases from V and 10 bases from J, leaving 22 bases between. Germline V gene sequence: CDR1 SNHLY, CDR2 FYNNEI. The CDR3: CASSEALPAGVVGEQFF. For the CDR3, the DNA is TGTGCCAGCAGTGAAGCGCTTCCAGCGGGCGTCGTGGGGGAGCAGTTCTTC.

This rearrangement joins TRBV7-2 to TRBJ2-5; 10 bases align to TRBD2. Germline loops: CDR1 SGHTA, CDR2 FQGNSA. J was trimmed by 2 bases and V by 5 bases; bases with no gene match: 5. The length of the CDR3 is 15 residues. CDR3 DNA: TGTGCCAGCAGCCGGACTAGCGGACCGCAAGAGACCCAGTACTTC. Translating it yields CASSRTSGPQETQYF.

The chain is built from TRBV19 and TRBJ2-7, with 13 positions matching TRBD2. After removal of 6 bases from V and 6 bases from J, the junction contained 8 bases not matched to a gene. The CDR3 loop spans 15 amino acids. Germline values: CDR1 LNHDA, CDR2 SQIVND (reference sequence). The CDR3 loop reads CASSPGLAGVLEQYF. The DNA for the CDR3 is TGTGCCAGTAGCCCCGGACTAGCGGGAGTGCTCGAGCAGTACTTC.

The rearrangement links TRBV3-1 (or the pseudogene TRBV3-2) to TRBJ1-4; D is possibly TRBD1 (5 bases). There are 16 residues in the CDR3. Between the trimmed V and J ends, which lost 4 bases and 3 bases, there was a span of 15 bases. Germline V gene sequence: CDR1 LGHDT, CDR2 YNNKEL (reference sequence). The CDR3 region has the DNA TGTGCCAGCAGCCCCGGGGTTTGGGGGGCTAATGAAAAACTGTTTTTT. It yields the protein CASSPGVWGANEKLFF.

The gene calls are TRBV24-1 and TRBJ2-2, with TRBD2 matching over 8 bases. J lost 1 base, V lost 2 bases, and 2 bases had no gene match. Germline V gives CDR1 KGHDR, CDR2 SFDVKD. The CDR3 runs 16 residues. The CDR3, as DNA: TGTGCCACCAGTGATTCGGGGGGGCAGAACACCGGGGAGCTGTTTTTT. It translates to CATSDSGGQNTGELFF.

The chain's CDR3 is CASSLVGLRNYGYTF. In nucleotides, the CDR3 is TGTGCCAGCAGTTTAGTGGGACTTAGAAACTATGGCTACACCTTC. This rearrangement joins TRBV28 to TRBJ1-2, with D tentatively TRBD1 (5 bases). The V end lost 2 bases, the J end lost 2 bases, and 12 bases lay between the germline ends. Germline CDR1 MDHEN, CDR2 SYDVKM. The CDR3 is 15 residues long.

Here the CDR3 DNA reads TGTGCCTGGAGTGGGGGACAGGGATCAAATCAGCCCCAGCATTTT. The encoded protein is CAWSGGQGSNQPQHF. The J gene is TRBJ1-5, the V gene TRBV30; TRBD1 aligns across 9 bases. J was trimmed by 4 bases and V by 1 base; bases with no gene match: 5. This CDR3 is built from 15 residues. Germline V gene lookup returns CDR1 GTSNPN and CDR2 SVGIG (reference sequence).

The rearrangement joins TRBV28 to TRBJ2-3; 8 bases align to TRBD1. CDR3 length: 16 amino acids. The V gene's germline CDR1 is MDHEN and CDR2 SYDVKM. Trimming took 4 bases from V and 0 from J; bases not matched to a gene: 6. CDR3 region: CASSSQGATSTDTQYF. The CDR3 DNA is TGTGCCAGCAGTTCCCAGGGGGCGACTAGCACAGATACGCAGTATTTT.

At least ten counts were recorded for this clone. V and J are TRBV11-2 and TRBJ2-5; 9 nucleotides match TRBD2. Trimming at V came to 2 bases and at J to 7 bases, leaving 8 bases not matched to a gene. The CDR3 loop spans 15 amino acids. Germline V gene lookup returns CDR1 SGHAT and CDR2 FQNNGV. The CDR3 loop reads CASSLSGGRGMTQYF. The CDR3 nucleotides read TGTGCCAGCAGCTTAAGCGGCGGGAGGGGCATGACCCAGTACTTC.

In this sample, this clone turned up a few times. V is TRBV24-1 and J is TRBJ1-1; 9 bases are a match to TRBD1. The CDR3 is 15 amino acids. The germline V gene has CDR1 KGHDR and CDR2 SFDVKD. J was trimmed by 4 bases and V by 3 bases; bases with no gene match: 5. The CDR3 protein is CATSDTGGAVTEAFF. The CDR3, as DNA: TGTGCCACCAGTGATACAGGGGGCGCGGTCACTGAAGCTTTCTTT.

This rearrangement joins TRBV4-1 to TRBJ2-7, with 10 bases identical to TRBD2. Trimming cost V 0 bases and J 2 bases; bases outside gene matches: 4. The CDR3 has 16 amino acids. CDR1 is MGHRA and CDR2 is YSYEKL in the germline V gene. The CDR3 loop is CASSQDPSGRTYEQYF. DNA for the CDR3: TGCGCCAGCAGCCAAGATCCTAGCGGGAGAACCTACGAGCAGTACTTC.

CDR3 nucleotide sequence: TGTGCCACCAGCAGAGACCCGAGGCACCACAGGGGTGGAGAAAACACCATATATTTT. This sequence encodes CATSRDPRHHRGGENTIYF. J is TRBJ1-3 and V is TRBV15; 7 bases are a match to TRBD1. The CDR3 spans 19 residues. Trimming at V came to 0 bases and at J to 6 bases, leaving 17 bases not matched to a gene. Per the germline V gene, CDR1 is LNHNV and CDR2 is YYDKDF (reference sequence). Full variable domain (rest looked up from reference TRBV15 and TRBJ1-3): DAMVIQNPRYQVTQFGKPVTLSCSQTLNHNVMYWYQQKSSQAPKLLFHYYDKDFNNEADTPDNFQSRRPNTSFCFLDIRSPGLGDTAMYLCATSRDPRHHRGGENTIYFGEGSWLTVV.

The rearrangement joins TRBV5-1 to TRBJ1-4; 11 nucleotides line up with TRBD1. The CDR3 length is 14 residues. Unmatched junction bases numbered 2, after V lost 4 bases and J lost 6 bases. The V gene's germline CDR1 is SGHRS and CDR2 YFSETQ. The CDR3 DNA sequence: TGCGCCAGCAGCGCGGGACAGGGGGATGAAAAACTGTTTTTT. The encoded protein is CASSAGQGDEKLFF.